This T cell receptor beta chain originates from a study of blood T cell repertoires in COVID-19. Study-level background: The samples span acute and convalescent COVID-19 from the United States, Italy and Spain.

The length of the CDR3 is 14 residues. Per the germline V gene, CDR1 is MDHEN and CDR2 is SYDVKM. V trimming: 5 bases; J trimming: 10 bases; junction bases outside the gene matches: 10. The repertoire was sequenced with immunoSEQ multiplex PCR; TCRdb's copy has only in-frame clones and lacks some. The table has about 200,000 clones, roughly 84% seen once. The specimen was peripheral blood. This clonotype was obtained from a human donor in a cohort sampled during active COVID-19. This sequence joins TRBV28 and TRBJ2-1; TRBD1 matches at 8 bases. The DNA of the CDR3 is TGTGCCAGCAGTGCCCAGACAGGGGTACGGGAGCAGTTCTTC. This translates into CASSAQTGVREQFF.